Given below is one TCR beta chain in context. Germline V gene data show CDR1 as MNHNS and CDR2 as SASEGT. CDR3 length equals 16 residues. Trimming cost V 6 bases and J 5 bases; bases outside gene matches: 10. The record originates from a study of T cells in Graves' hyperthyroidism and ophthalmopathy. Patients having uncontrolled infection, another autoimmune disease, pregnancy or lactation were not included. The investigators amplified TCR beta CDR3 regions from RNA transcripts. The HTBI set primed first-round TCR CDR3 RT-PCR. TCRdb re-called the multiplex PCR reads through MiXCR, storing one row per CDR3 protein. The sample carries 200,000 to 250,000 distinct CDR3 sequences, roughly a sixth recorded once.

The specimen was blood. The rearrangement links TRBV6-1 to TRBJ2-3; 11 bases are a match to TRBD2. The sequence was collected from a man aged 45-65 years with Graves' hyperthyroidism. The CDR3 reads CASSHLAGGELDTQYF. The CDR3 DNA follows: TGTGCCAGCAGCCATTTAGCGGGAGGGGAGTTAGATACGCAGTATTTT.